The sequence of this TCR beta chain was determined in a study of blood T cell repertoires in COVID-19. Looking at the study overall: Spain, Italy and the United States supplied samples that represented acute and convalescent COVID-19. In each case, the material was cDNA or gDNA derived from T cells, B-cell-depleted T cells, or PBMCs.

V dropped 0 bases and J dropped 5 bases, with 7 bases sitting between them. CDR1 GTSNPN and CDR2 SVGIG come from the germline V gene (reference sequence). The CDR3 consists of 12 residues. Original processing methods: Reference gene primer amplification gave estimated nucleated cell counts. Sequencing used immunoSEQ multiplex PCR; TCRdb keeps in-frame clones, though not all of them. That table supplies the V and J calls and clone size; D and trimming were determined from the DNA. The sample lists roughly 89,000 clones, more than 80% occurring once. The clonotype was recovered from a woman over 75 with acute or convalescent COVID-19. The sequenced sample consisted of peripheral blood. The chain has TRBV30 and TRBJ2-5, with D tentatively TRBD1 (5 bases). In DNA, the CDR3 is TGTGCCTGGAGTGTAAAGGGGGAGACCCAGTACTTC. Translating gives CAWSVKGETQYF.